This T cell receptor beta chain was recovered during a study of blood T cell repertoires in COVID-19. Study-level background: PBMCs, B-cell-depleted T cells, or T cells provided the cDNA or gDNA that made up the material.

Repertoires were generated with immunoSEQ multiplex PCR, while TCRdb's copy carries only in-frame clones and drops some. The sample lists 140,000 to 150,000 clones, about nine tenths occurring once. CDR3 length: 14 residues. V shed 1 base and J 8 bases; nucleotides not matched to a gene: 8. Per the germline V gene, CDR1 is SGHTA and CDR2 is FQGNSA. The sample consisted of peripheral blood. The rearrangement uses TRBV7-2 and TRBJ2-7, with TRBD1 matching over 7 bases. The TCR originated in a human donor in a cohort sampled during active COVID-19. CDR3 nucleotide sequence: TGTGCCAGCAGCTTAGGGGGGTCGGGACAGAAGCAGTACTTC. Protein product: CASSLGGSGQKQYF.